Following are 10 T cell receptor beta chains from one sample sequenced in a study of sequential checkpoint blockade in melanoma. Produced via immunoSEQ multiplex PCR; TCRdb's table is partial and in-frame only. The sample contains under 20,000 clones, 77% of which appear only once. The treatment was: randomized to nivolumab then ipilimumab (arm A) or the reverse (arm B). The sample here was CD8+ T cells sorted from blood (inferred from file names), taken from a patient given nivolumab and ipilimumab in sequence. All receptors come from a human donor with melanoma.

The gene calls are TRBV7-9 and TRBJ1-2, with 10 bases matching TRBD1. The ends lost 6 bases at V and 8 bases at J; junction bases unmatched: 24. This CDR3 has 19 amino acids. Germline V gives CDR1 SEHNR, CDR2 FQNEAQ (reference sequence). The CDR3 is CASRLRFGTGERPYVGYTF. DNA for the CDR3: TGTGCCAGCAGATTAAGGTTTGGGACAGGGGAACGCCCCTATGTAGGCTACACCTTC.

Turning to this clone: A read error may produce the germline difference seen at one junction end. The V gene is TRBV28, the J gene TRBJ2-6, with TRBD2 as a possible D gene (6 bases). The CDR3 runs to 18 residues. Germline CDR1 reads MDHEN; CDR2 reads SYDVKM. The CDR3 loop is CASSARPGLAIGANVPTF. CDR3 DNA: TGTGCCAGCAGTGCCCGTCCGGGGCTAGCGATTGGGGCCAACGTCCCGACTTTC. The full variable domain, with the rest looked up from reference TRBV28 and TRBJ2-6, is DVKVTQSSRYLVKRTGEKVFLECVQDMDHENMFWYRQDPGLGLRLIYFSYDVKMKEKGDIPEGYSVSREKKERFSLILESASTNQTSMYLCASSARPGLAIGANVPTFGAGSRLTVL.

In DNA form, the CDR3 reads TGTGCCAGCAGTGAACCGCCGTACGACAGGGGGAGAGGAGAGACCCAGTACTTC. Its translation: CASSEPPYDRGRGETQYF. The rearrangement uses TRBV2 and TRBJ2-5, with 9 bases lining up with TRBD1. Germline V CDR1 and CDR2: SNHLY, FYNNEI. The CDR3 sequence is 18 residues long. The V segment lost 2 bases and the J segment 4 bases; nucleotides outside the gene matches: 14. Full variable domain (missing parts from reference TRBV2 and TRBJ2-5): EPEVTQTPSHQVTQMGQEVILRCVPISNHLYFYWYRQILGQKVEFLVSFYNNEISEKSEIFDDQFSVERPDGSNFTLKIRSTKLEDSAMYFCASSEPPYDRGRGETQYFGPGTRLLVL.

The J gene is TRBJ2-7, the V gene TRBV25-1; a weak D match, TRBD1 (6 bases). V lost 4 bases and J lost 2, with 9 bases in between. This CDR3 has 13 residues. CDR1 MGHDK and CDR2 SYGVNS come from the germline V gene. CDR3 in amino acids: CASSVGQPYEQYF. DNA for the CDR3: TGTGCCAGCAGTGTCGGACAGCCCTACGAGCAGTACTTC.

The rearrangement uses TRBV5-1 and TRBJ2-7; 8 nucleotides align to TRBD2. The length of the CDR3 is 15 residues. The V gene's germline CDR1 is SGHRS and CDR2 YFSETQ. V dropped 0 bases and J dropped 3; count of bases not matched to a gene: 5. The CDR3 loop is CASSLVSGVFYEQYF. The CDR3 nucleotides read TGCGCCAGCAGCTTGGTTAGCGGGGTATTCTACGAGCAGTACTTC.

This rearrangement joins TRBV10-3 to TRBJ1-3; 11 nucleotides line up with TRBD1. The CDR3 loop spans 18 amino acids. After removal of 3 bases from V and 4 bases from J, the junction contained 11 bases not matched to a gene. Per the germline V gene, CDR1 is ENHRY and CDR2 is SYGVKD. The CDR3 DNA is TGTGCCATCAGTGAATTAGTCCTCGGACAGGGGGCCGGAAACACCATATATTTT. Translation gives CAISELVLGQGAGNTIYF.

The chain couples TRBV27 to TRBJ2-2; 13 positions match TRBD2. The CDR3 runs to 19 residues. The V segment lost 8 bases and the J segment 6 bases; nucleotides outside the gene matches: 18. CDR1 MNHEY and CDR2 SMNVEV come from the germline V gene (reference sequence). The CDR3 loop reads CASATGTSGAKGRAGELFF. CDR3 DNA: TGTGCCAGCGCAACCGGGACTAGCGGGGCTAAGGGTAGGGCCGGGGAGCTGTTTTTT.

The chain joins TRBV5-6 to TRBJ1-2, with 7 nucleotides matching TRBD1. J lost 13 bases, V lost 4 bases, and 10 bases had no gene match. The CDR3 covers 12 residues. Germline loops: CDR1 SGHDT, CDR2 YYEEEE. This CDR3 is CASSRKTGVPTF. The DNA for the CDR3 is TGTGCCAGCAGCCGGAAAACAGGGGTACCCACCTTC.

This chain connects TRBV4-3 to TRBJ2-3; TRBD1 aligns across 7 bases. In germline, CDR1 is LGHNA, CDR2 YSLEER. The CDR3 sequence is 16 residues long. J gave up 5 bases and V 0 bases, and 8 bases lay outside the gene matches. The CDR3 coding sequence is TGCGCCAGCAGCCAAGACCCCGACAGGGTCGGAGATACGCAGTATTTT. Protein sequence: CASSQDPDRVGDTQYF.

This clone was counted only a few times. This sequence joins TRBV6-6 and TRBJ2-1, with 8 bases identical to TRBD1. The length of the CDR3 is 15 residues. In germline, CDR1 is MNHNY, CDR2 SVGAGI (reference sequence). The ends lost 2 bases at V and 3 bases at J; junction bases unmatched: 3. The CDR3 reads CASSYLGQGYNEQFF. The CDR3 DNA reads TGTGCCAGCAGTTACCTAGGACAGGGCTACAATGAGCAGTTCTTC.